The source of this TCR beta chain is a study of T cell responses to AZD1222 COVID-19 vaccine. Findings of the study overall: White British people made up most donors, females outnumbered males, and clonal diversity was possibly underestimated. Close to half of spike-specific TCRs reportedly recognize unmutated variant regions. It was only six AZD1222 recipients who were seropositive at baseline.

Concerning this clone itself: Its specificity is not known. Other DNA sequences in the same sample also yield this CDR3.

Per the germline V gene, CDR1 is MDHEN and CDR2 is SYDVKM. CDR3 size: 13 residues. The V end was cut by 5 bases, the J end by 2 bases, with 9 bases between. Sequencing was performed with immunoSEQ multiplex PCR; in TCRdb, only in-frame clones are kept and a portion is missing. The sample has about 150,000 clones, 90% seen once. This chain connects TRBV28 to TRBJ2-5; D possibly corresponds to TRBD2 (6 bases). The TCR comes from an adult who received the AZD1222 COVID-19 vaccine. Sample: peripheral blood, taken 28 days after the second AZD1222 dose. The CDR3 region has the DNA TGTGCCAGCAGTGTGGGACTGCAAGAGACCCAGTACTTC. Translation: CASSVGLQETQYF.